The 29 T cell receptor beta chains given below trace back to one sample, sequenced in a study of T-cell reconstitution after alpha-beta-depleted transplantation in children (dated by TCRdb to 2016 to 2017). Library prep was done by PCR. The sequencing machine was an Illumina HiSeq 2500. Molecular barcoding was employed in the preparation of TCR libraries, with unique molecular identifiers being used to normalize TCRbeta repertoire quantification. TCRdb reanalyzed the raw reads on its own, using fastp at Q25 for trimming and MiXCR for clone calling, and kept in-frame beta chains. For every CDR3 protein sequence, its rows merge into one entry that carries the most common genes and DNA. The sample records almost 500,000 distinct CDR3 sequences, under 15% of which are singletons. About 5% of the sample rests with the top ten. The sequences come from PBMCs from the stem cell graft donor, collected from the stem cell graft. These receptors were taken from a human donor who donated a stem cell graft to a child with combined immunodeficiency.

This clonotype showed up just a few times. J is TRBJ2-2 and V is TRBV28; 7 nucleotides line up with TRBD2. Germline CDR1 and CDR2: MDHEN and SYDVKM. V lost 7 bases, J lost 6 bases, and 8 bases stayed unmatched. This CDR3 is built from 14 residues. The CDR3 DNA follows: TGTGCCAGCAATATTAAAGCGGGGCCCGGGGAGCTGTTTTTT. Residues: CASNIKAGPGELFF.

The CDR3 sequence: CSVALQETQYF. The CDR3 DNA is TGCAGCGTTGCTTTACAAGAGACCCAGTACTTC. The chain combines TRBV29-1 with TRBJ2-5, with D uncertain. The V gene's germline CDR1 is SQVTM and CDR2 ANQGSEA. The CDR3 consists of 11 residues. Trimming stripped 4 bases from V and 2 bases from J, with 5 bases between.

This clonotype was detected ten times or more. This sequence joins TRBV27 and TRBJ2-7; D unclear. Deletions cut 2 bases from V and 0 bases from J, with 8 bases between. Germline V gene data show CDR1 as MNHEY and CDR2 as SMNVEV (reference sequence). This CDR3 is built from 14 residues. The CDR3 reads CASSLAESSYEQYF. The DNA for the CDR3 is TGTGCCAGCAGTTTAGCGGAGAGCTCCTACGAGCAGTACTTC.

The chain carries TRBV7-9 and TRBJ2-7, with a possible D match to TRBD1 (6 bases). This CDR3 spans 16 amino acids. The V end was cut by 5 bases, the J end by 5 bases, with 22 bases between. Germline CDR1 is SEHNR and CDR2 is FQNEAQ (reference sequence). The CDR3 loop is CASSPRTDSSQDEQYF. In nucleotides, the CDR3 is TGTGCCAGCAGCCCCCGTACGGACAGCTCCCAGGACGAGCAGTACTTC.

The V call is TRBV9, the J call TRBJ1-6; the D gene is possibly TRBD1 (5 bases). CDR3 size: 16 residues. Deletions cut 0 bases from V and 5 bases from J, with 12 bases between. Per the germline V gene, CDR1 is SGDLS and CDR2 is YYNGEE. The CDR3 here is CASSVAVGANNSPLHF. CDR3 bases: TGTGCCAGCAGCGTAGCGGTAGGGGCGAATAATTCACCCCTCCACTTT.

The V gene is TRBV7-8, the J gene TRBJ2-5; D is unresolved. This CDR3 region has 13 residues. Germline CDR1 and CDR2: SGHVS and FQNEAQ. Trimming took 6 bases from V and 3 from J, leaving 11 bases between them. Written as DNA, the CDR3 is TGTGCCAGCAGACAGAGAGTTAAAGAGACCCAGTACTTC. Translation: CASRQRVKETQYF. Using reference TRBV7-8 and TRBJ2-5 for the parts outside the CDR3, the full variable domain is GAGVSQSPRYKVAKRGQDVALRCDPISGHVSLFWYQQALGQGPEFLTYFQNEAQLDKSGLPSDRFFAERPEGSVSTLKIQRTQQEDSAVYLCASRQRVKETQYFGPGTRLLVL.

In this sample, this clonotype turned up a few times. The chain uses TRBV15 and TRBJ2-5; D remains ambiguous. CDR3 size: 15 residues. Per germline, CDR1 LNHNV and CDR2 YYDKDF (reference sequence). Trimming removed 0 bases from V and 2 bases from J, with 10 bases in between. The CDR3, as DNA: TGTGCCACCAGCAGAGATCAAATAGAGCAAGAGACCCAGTACTTC. Residues: CATSRDQIEQETQYF.

The chain carries TRBV12-3 or TRBV12-4 and TRBJ2-4, with 8 bases fitting TRBD1. This CDR3 region has 12 residues. With 7 bases clipped from V and 10 bases from J, the junction kept 6 bases outside the gene matches. The chain's CDR3 is CASTPDRVIQYF. The CDR3 DNA sequence: TGTGCCAGCACCCCGGACAGGGTTATTCAGTACTTC.

This clonotype was seen more than once but under ten times. The chain is built from TRBV18 and TRBJ2-7; maybe TRBD2 (5 bases). The CDR3 has 14 amino acids. Trimming left V 2 bases short and J 0 bases short, with 8 bases between. The germline gives CDR1 KGHSH, CDR2 LQKENI. The CDR3 loop is CASSPGSSSYEQYF. CDR3 nucleotides: TGTGCCAGCTCACCAGGGAGCAGCTCCTACGAGCAGTACTTC.

This clonotype was counted many times. V and J are TRBV7-8 and TRBJ2-1; 10 bases are shared with TRBD2. V was clipped by 3 bases and J by 7 bases; unmatched bases: 6. The CDR3 sequence is 15 residues long. CDR1 and CDR2 (germline): SGHVS, FQNEAQ. The CDR3 protein is CASSFGTSERNEQFF. The DNA for the CDR3 is TGTGCCAGCAGCTTCGGGACTAGCGAACGGAATGAGCAGTTCTTC.

There are a few counts of this clonotype. The chain links TRBV4-2 to TRBJ2-1; the D gene is possibly TRBD2 (9 bases). Per the germline V gene, CDR1 is LGHNA and CDR2 is YNFKEQ. The CDR3 has 21 residues. Trimming left V 0 bases short and J 5 bases short, with 29 bases between. CDR3 in amino acids: CASSQDRGRGGLARIHNEQFF. The CDR3 nucleotides are TGTGCCAGCAGCCAAGACAGGGGGCGCGGGGGACTAGCACGAATACACAATGAGCAGTTCTTC.

The rearrangement joins TRBV27 to TRBJ2-7; D is unclear. Per the germline V gene, CDR1 is MNHEY and CDR2 is SMNVEV (reference sequence). V was trimmed by 3 bases and J by 1 base, leaving 13 bases between them. CDR3 length: 15 amino acids. CDR3 residues: CASSFSEPASYEQYF. CDR3 DNA sequence: TGTGCCAGCAGTTTTTCGGAACCTGCGTCCTACGAGCAGTACTTC.

The CDR3 spells CASSQDSLAQYF. As DNA, the CDR3 is TGTGCCAGCAGTCAAGACAGCCTCGCCCAGTACTTC. The rearrangement joins TRBV12-3 or TRBV12-4 to TRBJ2-5, with a possible D match to TRBD1 (5 bases). Trimming shortened V by 5 bases and J by 9 bases, and 13 bases separated the two germline ends. CDR3 length: 12 amino acids.

The V gene is TRBV6-1, the J gene TRBJ1-6; unclear D gene. Germline CDR1 is MNHNS and CDR2 is SASEGT. Trimming shortened V by 7 bases and J by 0 bases, and 10 bases separated the two germline ends. The CDR3 sequence is 15 residues long. The CDR3 DNA is TGTGCCAGCATGAGGGCCAGCTCCTATAATTCACCCCTCCACTTT. Translating it yields CASMRASSYNSPLHF.

This clonotype came up many times. The genes are TRBV29-1 and TRBJ1-1; the D gene is possibly TRBD1 (5 bases). V was shortened by 4 bases and J by 8 bases, with 11 bases between the two germline ends. The CDR3 is 11 amino acids. The germline V gene has CDR1 SQVTM and CDR2 ANQGSEA. The CDR3 loop reads CSVGRQREAFF. In DNA form, the CDR3 reads TGCAGCGTTGGAAGACAGAGGGAAGCTTTCTTT.

This chain links TRBV18 with TRBJ2-1; 13 bases fit TRBD2. Germline-derived CDR1 and CDR2 are KGHSH and LQKENI. Germline trimming cut 2 bases from V and 0 bases from J; bases unmatched to any gene: 4. The CDR3 spans 18 residues. The CDR3 sequence is CASSPSGLAGSSYNEQFF. The CDR3, as DNA: TGTGCCAGCTCACCATCGGGACTAGCGGGGAGCTCCTACAATGAGCAGTTCTTC.

This clonotype was counted a few times. The V and J genes are TRBV12-3 or TRBV12-4 and TRBJ2-7, with TRBD2 matching over 7 bases. V lost 3 bases to trimming and J lost 2 bases; unmatched junction nucleotides: 13. This CDR3 contains 17 residues. In DNA form, the CDR3 reads TGTGCCAGCAGTTTTGTATCGGTGGCTAGCGGAACCTACGAGCAGTACTTC. Protein: CASSFVSVASGTYEQYF.

The sample holds many counts of this clonotype. This chain joins TRBV20-1 and TRBJ2-2; TRBD2 aligns across 7 bases. Germline V gene data show CDR1 as DFQATT and CDR2 as SNEGSKA (reference sequence). The J segment lost 3 bases and the V segment lost 2 bases, leaving 3 bases of the junction unmatched. This CDR3 has 14 amino acids. The CDR3 DNA reads TGCAGTGCTAGAAAGGGAGGGGACACCGGGGAGCTGTTTTTT. Translated: CSARKGGDTGELFF.

In its sample, this clonotype was seen many times. CDR3 region: CSVRTGGLYEQYF. The CDR3 DNA is TGCAGCGTTAGGACAGGCGGTCTGTACGAGCAGTACTTC. V is TRBV29-1 and J is TRBJ2-7, with 7 positions matching TRBD1. CDR1 is SQVTM and CDR2 is ANQGSEA in the germline V gene. V dropped 5 bases and J dropped 4; count of bases not matched to a gene: 8. This CDR3 contains 13 residues.

Ten or more counts support this clonotype. The gene calls are TRBV6-1 and TRBJ2-3; D assignment may be TRBD1 or TRBD2 (5 bases each). The CDR3 has 15 residues. The ends were cut back, 10 bases at V and 3 bases at J, with 20 bases in the middle. Germline lookup yields CDR1 MNHNS and CDR2 SASEGT. DNA of the CDR3: TGTGCCACTAACGATGGGGCGGGCCAGACAGATACGCAGTATTTT. This translates into CATNDGAGQTDTQYF.

The chain combines TRBV7-2 with TRBJ2-7, with D unclear. V shed 5 bases and J shed 3 bases, with 17 bases lying between them. The CDR3 loop spans 15 amino acids. Germline V gene lookup returns CDR1 SGHTA and CDR2 FQGNSA. The CDR3: CASSNRAQTYYEQYF. CDR3 sequence (DNA): TGTGCCAGCAGCAACCGGGCCCAAACTTACTACGAGCAGTACTTC.

The rearrangement uses TRBV5-8 and TRBJ2-1; tentative D call: TRBD2 (7 bases). The CDR3 is 15 residues long. V dropped 4 bases and J dropped 9 bases, with 20 bases sitting between them. Germline assignment: CDR1 SGHTS and CDR2 YDEGEE. DNA of the CDR3: TGTGCCAGCAGCAACGGGACACCGGGGAGGGGTGAGCAGTTCTTC. This encodes CASSNGTPGRGEQFF.

The chain combines TRBV7-3 with TRBJ1-2; no clear D gene. The germline gives CDR1 SGHTA, CDR2 FQGTGA. Trimming shortened V by 0 bases and J by 5 bases, and 13 bases separated the two germline ends. The CDR3 covers 15 residues. The CDR3 nucleotides are TGTGCCAGCAGCTTAACCGGAGATAGCAGTTATGGCTACACCTTC. Encoded protein: CASSLTGDSSYGYTF.

This chain uses TRBV7-6 with TRBJ1-2, with D possibly TRBD1 on 5 matching bases. CDR1 is SGHVS and CDR2 is FNYEAQ in the germline V gene. The CDR3 covers 15 residues. The V gene lost 5 bases and the J gene lost 6 bases, with 19 bases spanning the gap. The DNA of the CDR3 is TGTGCCAGCAGCCCGATGGCCCCCAGGGCGGATGGCTACACCTTC. Translating gives CASSPMAPRADGYTF.

This clonotype was counted between two and nine times. The CDR3 region is CASYGPGQGNYEQYF. In nucleotides, the CDR3 is TGTGCCAGCTACGGCCCGGGACAGGGGAACTACGAGCAGTACTTC. The chain employs TRBV28 and TRBJ2-7, with 10 positions matching TRBD1. The CDR3 extends over 15 amino acids. CDR1 is MDHEN and CDR2 is SYDVKM in the germline V gene. Unmatched junction bases numbered 10, after V lost 8 bases and J lost 3 bases. Supplemented by reference TRBV28 and TRBJ2-7, the full variable domain reads DVKVTQSSRYLVKRTGEKVFLECVQDMDHENMFWYRQDPGLGLRLIYFSYDVKMKEKGDIPEGYSVSREKKERFSLILESASTNQTSMYLCASYGPGQGNYEQYFGPGTRLTVT.

This clonotype was seen only a few times. J is TRBJ2-2 and V is TRBV9; TRBD1 agrees at 10 bases. J lost 7 bases, V lost 0 bases, and 3 bases had no gene match. Germline V gene lookup returns CDR1 SGDLS and CDR2 YYNGEE. The CDR3 runs 15 residues. In nucleotides, the CDR3 is TGTGCCAGCAGCGTAGAGGACAGGGGGAGCGGGGAGCTGTTTTTT. Translating gives CASSVEDRGSGELFF.

The V gene is TRBV28, the J gene TRBJ1-1; possibly TRBD1 for D (6 bases). CDR1 MDHEN and CDR2 SYDVKM come from the germline V gene. Trimming removed 5 bases from V and 0 bases from J, with 28 bases in between. This CDR3 region has 20 residues. The CDR3 coding sequence is TGTGCCAGCAGTAGCCAAGGGGGTTTTGGATCAACGTCGATGAACACTGAAGCTTTCTTT. Protein product: CASSSQGGFGSTSMNTEAFF.

This clonotype was observed many times. The V call is TRBV12-3 or TRBV12-4, the J call TRBJ2-1, with 11 positions matching TRBD2. J lost 7 bases, V lost 3 bases, and 8 bases had no gene match. The CDR3 covers 16 residues. The chain's CDR3 is CASSFASGLAVNEQFF. CDR3 bases: TGTGCCAGCAGTTTTGCCTCGGGACTAGCGGTTAATGAGCAGTTCTTC.

This clonotype has ten or more counts. The chain couples TRBV5-1 to TRBJ2-1, with D uncertain. Trimming removed 1 base from V and 5 bases from J, with 16 bases in between. CDR1 and CDR2 (germline): SGHRS, YFSETQ. The CDR3 consists of 16 residues. The DNA of the CDR3 is TGCGCCAGCAGCTTGCAAGGCCCACGCACTGACAATGAGCAGTTCTTC. It encodes CASSLQGPRTDNEQFF.